This TCR beta chain was sequenced during a study of cytomegalovirus exposure and HLA in healthy donors. Study at large: Clustering assigned about 80% of the 350 to 450 genotyped donors to the Caucasian-associated ancestry cluster.

Primers for the PCR totalled 60 Vbeta and 13 Jbeta. Method: immunoSEQ multiplex PCR; TCRdb's copy keeps in-frame clones and lacks some. The repertoire has around 190,000 clones, about 77% of them found once; the top ten carry 2.9%. Germline V gives CDR1 SGHDT, CDR2 YYEEEE. This CDR3 region has 14 residues. V lost 2 bases, J lost 8 bases, and 5 bases stayed unmatched. A remark on this clone: Its antigen is still unknown.

Study results and limitations: What a later analysis reportedly showed was that an Asian-associated ancestry cluster had fewer N-insertions than the roughly 670-donor mean. It was assumed in the presence/absence analyses that sequencing depth was roughly uniform across donors.

The sequencing input was PBMCs. The sequence derives from a woman in her 30s in good health and CMV-seronegative. This sequence joins TRBV5-6 and TRBJ1-2, with 11 bases lining up with TRBD1. In DNA form, the CDR3 reads TGTGCCAGCAGCTTCGGACAGGGGGCCAACGGCTACACCTTC. Amino acid sequence: CASSFGQGANGYTF.